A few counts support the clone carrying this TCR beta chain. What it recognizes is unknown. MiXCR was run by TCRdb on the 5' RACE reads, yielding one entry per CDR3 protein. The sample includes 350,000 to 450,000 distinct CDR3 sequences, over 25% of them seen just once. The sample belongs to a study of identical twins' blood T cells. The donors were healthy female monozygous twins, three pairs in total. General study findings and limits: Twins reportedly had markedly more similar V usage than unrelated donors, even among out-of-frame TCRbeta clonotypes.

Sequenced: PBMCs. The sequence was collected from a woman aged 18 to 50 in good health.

The CDR3 coding sequence is TGTGCCAGCAGTACGACTAGCGGGAGACGTACCGGGGAGCTGTTTTTT. Its protein is CASSTTSGRRTGELFF. This chain uses TRBV2 with TRBJ2-2; 12 bases fit TRBD2. This CDR3 spans 16 amino acids. Trimming took 5 bases from V and 5 from J; bases not matched to a gene: 6. The V gene's germline CDR1 is SNHLY and CDR2 FYNNEI. Based on the CDR3 plus reference TRBV2 and TRBJ2-2, the full variable domain is EPEVTQTPSHQVTQMGQEVILRCVPISNHLYFYWYRQILGQKVEFLVSFYNNEISEKSEIFDDQFSVERPDGSNFTLKIRSTKLEDSAMYFCASSTTSGRRTGELFFGEGSRLTVL.